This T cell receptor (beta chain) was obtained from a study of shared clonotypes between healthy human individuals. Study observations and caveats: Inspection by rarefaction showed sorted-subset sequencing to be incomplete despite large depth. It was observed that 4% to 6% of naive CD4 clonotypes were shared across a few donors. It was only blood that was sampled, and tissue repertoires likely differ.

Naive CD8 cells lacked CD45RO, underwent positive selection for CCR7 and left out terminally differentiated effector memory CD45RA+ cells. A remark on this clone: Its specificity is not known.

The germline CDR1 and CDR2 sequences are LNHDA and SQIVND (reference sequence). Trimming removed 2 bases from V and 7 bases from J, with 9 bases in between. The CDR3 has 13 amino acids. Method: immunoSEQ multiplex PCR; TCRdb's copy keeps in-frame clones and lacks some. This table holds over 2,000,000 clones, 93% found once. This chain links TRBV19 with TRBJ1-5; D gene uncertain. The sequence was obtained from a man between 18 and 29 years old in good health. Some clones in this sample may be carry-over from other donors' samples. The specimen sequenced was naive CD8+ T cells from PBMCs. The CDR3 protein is CASSITGKQPQHF. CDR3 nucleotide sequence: TGTGCCAGTAGTATAACGGGTAAACAGCCCCAGCATTTT.